One sample yielded the 25 T cell receptor beta chains listed below, sequenced in a study of T cells in Graves' hyperthyroidism and ophthalmopathy. Amplified TCR beta CDR3 regions came from RNA transcripts. First-round RT-PCR targeting the TCR CDR3 was performed with the HTBI primer set. Each CDR3 protein is one row after TCRdb ran MiXCR on the multiplex PCR reads. The sample consists of over 700,000 distinct CDR3 sequences, 38% of them appearing once. The sequenced material came from blood. These receptors came from a man in his late teens or twenties with Graves' hyperthyroidism.

This clonotype has more than one count but fewer than ten. The chain joins TRBV7-2 to TRBJ2-7; D not certain. The V gene's germline CDR1 is SGHTA and CDR2 FQGNSA. The CDR3 contains 15 residues. The V end was cut by 1 base, the J end by 4 bases, with 14 bases between. Written as DNA, the CDR3 is TGTGCCAGCAGCTTAGTGCTGGCACCTCCATACGAGCAGTACTTC. This codes for CASSLVLAPPYEQYF.

The V gene is TRBV20-1, the J gene TRBJ2-7, with D possibly being TRBD1 (6 bases). This CDR3 region has 16 residues. Germline CDR1 reads DFQATT; CDR2 reads SNEGSKA (reference sequence). The V gene lost 5 bases and the J gene lost 6 bases, with 26 bases spanning the gap. The CDR3 DNA reads TGCAGTGCTCCACATTACTCTATCGACACAGGGAGCGAGCAGTACTTC. Its protein product is CSAPHYSIDTGSEQYF.

V usage is TRBV15 and J usage is TRBJ1-6; D not certain. The CDR3 loop spans 15 amino acids. Trimming cost V 3 bases and J 8 bases, with 14 bases left between them. Per the germline V gene, CDR1 is LNHNV and CDR2 is YYDKDF (reference sequence). The CDR3 protein is CATSSTVQRDSPLHF. In DNA, the CDR3 is TGTGCCACCAGCAGTACGGTCCAAAGGGATTCACCCCTCCACTTT.

This clonotype was detected ten times or more. The chain is built from TRBV20-1 and TRBJ1-1; D is perhaps TRBD1 (6 bases). The germline V gene has CDR1 DFQATT and CDR2 SNEGSKA (reference sequence). The CDR3 covers 13 residues. Trimming removed 1 base at V and 7 bases at J, with 13 bases between. The CDR3 DNA sequence: TGCAGTGCTAGAGGGAACAGGGAGGTTGAAGCTTTCTTT. It encodes CSARGNREVEAFF.

The chain couples TRBV29-1 to TRBJ2-7, with a tentative D call TRBD2 (7 bases). The germline CDR1 and CDR2 sequences are SQVTM and ANQGSEA. The CDR3 contains 14 residues. V was clipped by 6 bases and J by 7 bases, with 22 bases between them. The CDR3 reads CSVGGDYSYNEQYF. CDR3 coding DNA: TGCAGCGTAGGGGGGGACTACTCCTACAATGAGCAGTACTTC.

This clonotype was detected a few times. The CDR3 DNA sequence: TGTGCCAGCAGCCCCACTAGCGGGAGGTTCTACGAGCAGTACTTC. Protein sequence: CASSPTSGRFYEQYF. This rearrangement joins TRBV2 to TRBJ2-7; 12 bases are shared with TRBD2. CDR3 length: 15 residues. CDR1 SNHLY and CDR2 FYNNEI come from the germline V gene. The junction had 6 bases not matched to a gene; V was cut back by 6 bases and J by 3 bases. Combining the CDR3 with reference TRBV2 and TRBJ2-7 gives the whole variable domain EPEVTQTPSHQVTQMGQEVILRCVPISNHLYFYWYRQILGQKVEFLVSFYNNEISEKSEIFDDQFSVERPDGSNFTLKIRSTKLEDSAMYFCASSPTSGRFYEQYFGPGTRLTVT.

Of note for this clonotype: In this CDR3 the conserved last residue, phenylalanine or tryptophan, is missing, so a read error is likely. The rearrangement links TRBV2 to TRBJ1-1, with D tentatively TRBD1 (6 bases). The germline CDR1 and CDR2 sequences are SNHLY and FYNNEI. The CDR3 is 14 amino acids. Trimming pared 3 bases from V and 6 bases from J, leaving 14 bases between. Here the CDR3 DNA reads TGTGCCAGCAGTGACGGGAGAGGGGGTGCTGAAGCTTTCTCT. Translated, it gives CASSDGRGGAEAFS.

This clonotype has only a few counts. The chain joins TRBV5-6 to TRBJ1-2, with D perhaps TRBD1 (6 bases). CDR3 length equals 16 residues. Germline V gives CDR1 SGHDT, CDR2 YYEEEE. The germline V and J ends were trimmed by 5 bases and 2 bases, with 19 bases remaining between them. The CDR3 spells CASSSAGQGHNYGYTF. The CDR3 nucleotides read TGTGCCAGCAGTTCCGCGGGGCAGGGGCACAACTATGGCTACACCTTC.

This clonotype turned up a few times. This CDR3 reads CSATGYTNTGELFF. CDR3 coding DNA: TGCAGTGCCACAGGGTATACGAACACCGGGGAGCTGTTTTTT. This sequence joins TRBV20-1 and TRBJ2-2, with a tentative D call TRBD1 (6 bases). Trimming took 6 bases from V and 0 from J, leaving 11 bases between them. Germline-derived CDR1 and CDR2 are DFQATT and SNEGSKA (reference sequence). The CDR3 has 14 residues.

This clonotype was detected many times. This chain connects TRBV25-1 to TRBJ2-2; D is unclear. The V end was cut by 6 bases, the J end by 4 bases, with 9 bases between. Germline V gene sequence: CDR1 MGHDK, CDR2 SYGVNS. CDR3 length: 13 amino acids. The CDR3 bases are TGTGCCAGCAGAGGTGTCTCCACCGGGGAGCTGTTTTTT. It is translated as CASRGVSTGELFF.

This clonotype was seen many times. The J gene is TRBJ1-2, the V gene TRBV4-1; no definite D call. Per the germline V gene, CDR1 is MGHRA and CDR2 is YSYEKL. The CDR3 length is 12 residues. V was clipped by 3 bases and J by 8 bases, with 10 bases between them. The CDR3 DNA follows: TGCGCCAGCAGCCACACCACTGTCGGCTACACCTTC. Amino acids: CASSHTTVGYTF.

The chain uses TRBV19 and TRBJ2-3, with D perhaps TRBD2 (5 bases). The CDR3 has 13 residues. The germline V gene has CDR1 LNHDA and CDR2 SQIVND (reference sequence). V lost 8 bases, J lost 6 bases, and 15 bases lay in between. The CDR3, as DNA: TGTGCCAGTCGACGGGAAGTAGCGGATACGCAGTATTTT. Translated, it gives CASRREVADTQYF.

V gene TRBV7-9 combines with J gene TRBJ1-2, with TRBD1 matching 9 bases. CDR1 and CDR2 (germline): SEHNR, FQNEAQ (reference sequence). V gave up 3 bases and J gave up 4 bases; unmatched junction bases: 6. The CDR3 has 15 amino acids. The CDR3 protein is CASSFFRQGGYGYTF. The CDR3 bases are TGTGCCAGCAGCTTCTTCCGACAGGGGGGCTATGGCTACACCTTC.

This clonotype was observed at least ten times. The rearrangement uses TRBV19 and TRBJ1-1; the D is unclear. V was pared by 9 bases and J by 4 bases, with 12 bases between. Germline V CDR1 and CDR2: LNHDA, SQIVND (reference sequence). The CDR3 covers 12 residues. CDR3 nucleotides: TGTGCCAGCGGAGGTGGGAGCACTGAAGCTTTCTTT. Protein product: CASGGGSTEAFF.

This clonotype has at least ten counts. V is TRBV20-1 and J is TRBJ1-1; the D gene is possibly TRBD1 (6 bases). CDR1 is DFQATT, CDR2 SNEGSKA, per germline (reference sequence). V was cut by 0 bases and J by 1 base, with 9 bases left in between. This CDR3 comprises 14 residues. The CDR3 is CSARDTGRNTEAFF. In DNA form, the CDR3 reads TGCAGTGCTAGAGATACAGGGAGGAACACTGAAGCTTTCTTT.

In its sample, this clonotype was seen a few times. V and J are TRBV4-1 and TRBJ2-2, with 11 bases matching TRBD1. Germline V gives CDR1 MGHRA, CDR2 YSYEKL. The CDR3 runs to 16 residues. V lost 0 bases and J lost 4; bases outside the gene matches: 1. The CDR3, as DNA: TGCGCCAGCAGCCAAGAGGGACAGGGGGTCACCGGGGAGCTGTTTTTT. Its translation is CASSQEGQGVTGELFF.

This clonotype was seen more than once but under ten times. V usage is TRBV29-1 and J usage is TRBJ1-1; no clear D. CDR1 is SQVTM and CDR2 is ANQGSEA in the germline V gene. V lost 6 bases to trimming and J lost 1 base, with 12 bases between them. The CDR3 covers 13 residues. Written as DNA, the CDR3 is TGCAGCGTCGCTCCTCAGAGGAACACTGAAGCTTTCTTT. It codes for CSVAPQRNTEAFF.

This clonotype has more than one count but fewer than ten. The chain uses TRBV12-3 or TRBV12-4 and TRBJ2-7; 7 bases line up with TRBD1. This CDR3 comprises 14 residues. Trimming took 3 bases from V and 5 from J; bases not matched to a gene: 7. CDR3: CASSLTGRTDEQYF. As DNA, the CDR3 is TGTGCCAGCAGTTTGACAGGGAGAACGGACGAGCAGTACTTC.

The chain joins TRBV6-1 to TRBJ1-1; TRBD1 aligns across 12 bases. CDR3 size: 17 residues. Germline-derived CDR1 and CDR2 are MNHNS and SASEGT. Trimming removed 6 bases from V and 5 bases from J; junction bases left unmatched: 13. The CDR3 DNA sequence: TGTGCCAGCAGAGCTTACCGCCTGGGACAGGGGGCGACTGAAGCTTTCTTT. It is translated as CASRAYRLGQGATEAFF.

The genes are TRBV11-3 and TRBJ2-7, with D unclear. This CDR3 is 16 amino acids long. V was clipped by 2 bases and J by 2 bases, with 16 bases between them. Looked up from germline, CDR1 is SGHNT and CDR2 is YENEEA. CDR3 sequence reads: CASSLKPGFPPYEQYF. As DNA, the CDR3 is TGTGCCAGCAGCTTAAAACCGGGTTTCCCCCCCTACGAGCAGTACTTC.

Concerning this clonotype itself: The junction does not match germline at one end; this may be a read error. V is TRBV24-1 and J is TRBJ2-7; D may correspond to TRBD1 or TRBD2 (5 bases each). Germline V gives CDR1 KGHDR, CDR2 SFDVKD. There are 12 residues in the CDR3. The CDR3 DNA reads TGTGCGACCAGTGGGGGCTCCTACGAGCAGTACTTC. This encodes CATSGGSYEQYF.

This rearrangement joins TRBV5-1 to TRBJ2-7, with 11 bases lining up with TRBD1. CDR3 size: 15 residues. Germline CDR1 is SGHRS and CDR2 is YFSETQ. J gave up 3 bases and V 4 bases, and 6 bases lay outside the gene matches. The CDR3 here is CASSLGQGARYEQYF. The CDR3 DNA is TGCGCCAGCAGCCTAGGACAGGGGGCCCGCTACGAGCAGTACTTC.

Concerning this clonotype: Possible read error: a much larger clone is one base away. The J gene is TRBJ1-2, the V gene TRBV20-1; 7 positions match TRBD1. Germline-derived CDR1 and CDR2 are DFQATT and SNEGSKA (reference sequence). This CDR3 has 13 residues. CDR3 bases: TGCGGTGCTGAAGACAGGGAGAACTATGGCTACACCTTC. This translates into CGAEDRENYGYTF.

This clonotype came up many times. This sequence joins TRBV10-3 and TRBJ1-1; D not resolved. V lost 10 bases and J 4 bases, leaving 16 bases between the germline ends. This CDR3 comprises 13 residues. Per germline, CDR1 ENHRY and CDR2 SYGVKD. The CDR3 DNA reads TGTGCCACCCTCAACGAAGGTTTCACTGAAGCTTTCTTT. This translates into CATLNEGFTEAFF.

V and J are TRBV20-1 and TRBJ2-7; the match to TRBD1 covers 7 bases. The CDR3 has 12 residues. The germline V gene has CDR1 DFQATT and CDR2 SNEGSKA (reference sequence). CDR3 sequence: CTTPRGQYEQYF. The DNA for the CDR3 is TGCACTACCCCAAGGGGGCAATACGAGCAGTACTTC.